This T cell receptor beta chain appears in the sequencing data of a study of cytomegalovirus exposure and HLA in healthy donors. With 60 Vbeta and 13 Jbeta primers, the PCR was carried out. TCRdb keeps only in-frame clones here, not all; method: immunoSEQ multiplex PCR. The table includes tens of thousands of clones, 60% to 75% detected once. CDR1 and CDR2 (germline): MGHRA, YSYEKL. The CDR3 runs 15 residues. This sequence originates from a male donor in good health and CMV-seropositive. V and J are TRBV4-1 and TRBJ2-5, with a weak D call TRBD1 (5 bases). The J call could be wrong; TRBJ2-7 is a better fit for the DNA end. Sequencing used PBMCs. The CDR3 DNA follows: TGCGCCAGCAGCCAAGAACTTGACAGATCCTACGAGCAGTACTTC. Its protein is CASSQELDRSYEQYF.